The 27 T cell receptor beta chains presented below share a single source sample, sequenced in a study of blood T cell repertoires in COVID-19. Clones were read by immunoSEQ multiplex PCR, and TCRdb kept only the in-frame ones, dropping some. This sample yields about 58,000 clones, of which about 78% are seen a single time; around 5% belongs to the top ten. Sequencing input: peripheral blood. The receptors were gathered from a human donor in a cohort sampled during active COVID-19.

This chain connects TRBV19 to TRBJ2-7; D perhaps matches TRBD1 (6 bases). Trimming removed 5 bases at V and 9 bases at J, with 26 bases between. The CDR3 totals 16 residues. CDR1 is LNHDA, CDR2 SQIVND, per germline (reference sequence). The CDR3: CASSPSRQDVWVGQYF. The CDR3 DNA reads TGTGCCAGTAGTCCAAGCCGACAGGACGTCTGGGTGGGGCAGTACTTC.

V and J are TRBV5-1 and TRBJ2-7; 12 positions agree with TRBD2. With V trimmed by 4 bases and J by 2 bases, 4 bases remained unmatched. CDR1 SGHRS and CDR2 YFSETQ come from the germline V gene. The CDR3 loop spans 15 amino acids. The CDR3 protein is CASSLRTSGAYEQYF. The CDR3 nucleotides are TGCGCCAGCAGCCTAAGGACTAGCGGGGCCTACGAGCAGTACTTC.

The V gene is TRBV5-6, the J gene TRBJ1-2; D is unclear. Germline CDR1 SGHDT, CDR2 YYEEEE. Trimming stripped 4 bases from V and 1 base from J, with 8 bases between. This CDR3 is 13 amino acids long. The CDR3 coding sequence is TGTGCCAGCAGCCGGGGTCTTAACTATGGCTACACCTTC. It translates to CASSRGLNYGYTF.

V gene TRBV18 combines with J gene TRBJ2-6; 10 bases are shared with TRBD1. The CDR3 spans 18 residues. Germline-derived CDR1 and CDR2 are KGHSH and LQKENI. V dropped 10 bases and J dropped 2; count of bases not matched to a gene: 14. CDR3 protein: CATQAGTGVNTGANVLTF. The CDR3 nucleotides are TGTGCCACCCAAGCGGGGACAGGGGTTAATACTGGGGCCAACGTCCTGACTTTC.

The V gene is TRBV20-1, the J gene TRBJ2-7; no clear D. Germline assignment: CDR1 DFQATT and CDR2 SNEGSKA (reference sequence). This CDR3 is built from 13 residues. V was pared by 3 bases and J by 1 base, with 10 bases between. The CDR3 region has the DNA TGCAGTGCTAGTTCAGCGAATTCCTACGAGCAGTACTTC. As protein: CSASSANSYEQYF.

Remarks on this clone: At one end, the junction sequence differs from germline, possibly due to a read error. V gene TRBV5-4 combines with J gene TRBJ2-7, with D tentatively TRBD2 (6 bases). The CDR3 is made up of 15 amino acids. Germline V gene data show CDR1 as SGHNT and CDR2 as YYREEE (reference sequence). In DNA form, the CDR3 reads TGTGCCAGCAGCTTGGGGGGCGGGATGAATATGATGTGGCACTTC. This translates into CASSLGGGMNMMWHF.

The chain links TRBV6-4 to TRBJ2-2; tentatively, D is TRBD1 (6 bases). The germline gives CDR1 MRHNA, CDR2 SNTAGT. The CDR3 consists of 14 residues. V was shortened by 2 bases and J by 7 bases, with 11 bases between the two germline ends. CDR3 nucleotide sequence: TGTGCCAGCAGTGACGGCAGGGGCGGCGGGGAGCTGTTTTTT. This translates into CASSDGRGGGELFF.

The chain carries TRBV5-4 and TRBJ1-1; 9 bases fit TRBD1. The CDR3 covers 14 residues. V was clipped by 4 bases and J by 5 bases; unmatched bases: 6. The germline gives CDR1 SGHNT, CDR2 YYREEE (reference sequence). CDR3 residues: CASSRSDRGTEAFF. As DNA, the CDR3 is TGTGCCAGCAGCCGGAGTGACAGGGGGACTGAAGCTTTCTTT.

The chain recombines TRBV5-1 with TRBJ2-7; 8 bases are shared with TRBD2. CDR3 length: 16 amino acids. Germline-derived CDR1 and CDR2 are SGHRS and YFSETQ. The ends lost 6 bases at V and 3 bases at J; junction bases unmatched: 14. DNA for the CDR3: TGCGCCAGCAACCGGGGGGGTCAGGTCTCTTTCTACGAGCAGTACTTC. Translating it yields CASNRGGQVSFYEQYF.

The rearrangement links TRBV6-5 to TRBJ2-7; TRBD1 aligns across 8 bases. CDR1 and CDR2 from the germline V gene are MNHEY and SVGAGI. CDR3 size: 16 residues. With 4 bases clipped from V and 0 bases from J, the junction kept 8 bases outside the gene matches. The CDR3, as DNA: TGTGCCAGCAGTTCCGACAGGGGCCGGAGCTCCTACGAGCAGTACTTC. Its protein is CASSSDRGRSSYEQYF.

The CDR3 bases are TGCAGCGTTGAATTAGTGTTGTCAGGGGCTTCCTACGAGCAGTACTTC. Its protein product is CSVELVLSGASYEQYF. The chain links TRBV29-1 to TRBJ2-7; a weak D match, TRBD1 (6 bases). Trimming cost V 2 bases and J 1 base, with 18 bases left between them. CDR3 length equals 16 residues. Germline V lookup: CDR1 SQVTM, CDR2 ANQGSEA.

The genes are TRBV6-1 and TRBJ2-7, with a possible D match to TRBD1 (6 bases). With 2 bases removed from V and 6 bases from J, the gap between germline ends came to 20 bases. The CDR3 contains 16 residues. The germline V gene encodes CDR1 MNHNS and CDR2 SASEGT. CDR3 amino acids: CASSEFPQGSKGEQYF. In DNA, the CDR3 is TGTGCCAGCAGTGAATTTCCACAGGGTAGTAAGGGCGAGCAGTACTTC.

The chain combines TRBV5-1 with TRBJ2-1; 7 bases map to TRBD1. Germline V gives CDR1 SGHRS, CDR2 YFSETQ. The CDR3 is 16 residues long. After removal of 2 bases from V and 9 bases from J, the junction contained 14 bases not matched to a gene. The CDR3 DNA is TGCGCCAGCAGCTTCTACTCCGGGACAGACGGTAGTGAGCAGTTCTTC. Translating it yields CASSFYSGTDGSEQFF.

This sequence joins TRBV6-5 and TRBJ1-2; TRBD1 agrees at 8 bases. The CDR3 spans 14 residues. CDR1 is MNHEY, CDR2 SVGAGI, per germline. The V gene end was trimmed by 6 bases and the J gene end by 5 bases; junction bases not matched to a gene: 8. The CDR3 loop reads CASSKDRVRYGYTF. Written as DNA, the CDR3 is TGTGCCAGCAGCAAGGACAGGGTTAGATATGGCTACACCTTC.

The rearrangement links TRBV7-2 to TRBJ1-2, with 8 bases lining up with TRBD1. CDR3 length equals 19 residues. The V gene's germline CDR1 is SGHTA and CDR2 FQGNSA. The V gene end was trimmed by 5 bases and the J gene end by 4 bases; junction bases not matched to a gene: 21. The CDR3 is CASSQTISSTGGSGYGYTF. The CDR3 DNA reads TGTGCCAGCAGCCAAACCATTAGCAGTACAGGGGGATCTGGCTATGGCTACACCTTC.

J is TRBJ1-3 and V is TRBV30, with a tentative D call TRBD1 (5 bases). V lost 5 bases, J lost 8 bases, and 7 bases lay in between. There are 10 residues in the CDR3. Germline values: CDR1 GTSNPN, CDR2 SVGIG (reference sequence). DNA for the CDR3: TGTGCCTGGCAGGGCCACACCATATATTTT. Its translation: CAWQGHTIYF.

The chain has TRBV7-8 and TRBJ2-7; the match to TRBD1 covers 8 bases. The CDR3 loop spans 15 amino acids. Unmatched junction bases numbered 4, after V lost 0 bases and J lost 3 bases. Germline V gives CDR1 SGHVS, CDR2 FQNEAQ. The CDR3 reads CASSLALQGDYEQYF. Written as DNA, the CDR3 is TGTGCCAGCAGCTTAGCGTTACAGGGGGACTACGAGCAGTACTTC.

V usage is TRBV27 and J usage is TRBJ2-5, with 7 bases aligning to TRBD1. Germline CDR1 is MNHEY and CDR2 is SMNVEV (reference sequence). Unmatched junction bases numbered 13, after V lost 8 bases and J lost 4 bases. The CDR3 extends over 15 amino acids. For the CDR3, the DNA is TGTGCCAGCGAGAAGACAGGGAACCCCGGAGAGACCCAGTACTTC. Protein sequence: CASEKTGNPGETQYF.

The chain carries TRBV27 and TRBJ2-1; D unresolved. Per germline, CDR1 MNHEY and CDR2 SMNVEV (reference sequence). CDR3 size: 15 residues. The V end lost 2 bases, the J end lost 1 base, and 9 bases lay between the germline ends. The CDR3 DNA reads TGTGCCAGCAGTTTAACCGCGGCTTCCTACAATGAGCAGTTCTTC. This encodes CASSLTAASYNEQFF.

The V call is TRBV3-1 (or the pseudogene TRBV3-2), the J call TRBJ2-1; the D gene is possibly TRBD2 (7 bases). Trimming shortened V by 3 bases and J by 8 bases, and 23 bases separated the two germline ends. Per the germline V gene, CDR1 is LGHDT and CDR2 is YNNKEL (reference sequence). The CDR3 extends over 17 amino acids. The CDR3 here is CASSHPRRGPPQDEQFF. The CDR3 region has the DNA TGTGCCAGCAGCCATCCCCGGCGGGGGCCCCCTCAGGATGAGCAGTTCTTC.

This clone was seen once. The gene calls are TRBV30 and TRBJ1-3; D might be TRBD1 (6 bases). Germline V gene data show CDR1 as GTSNPN and CDR2 as SVGIG (reference sequence). V lost 3 bases and J lost 0, with 15 bases in between. The CDR3 covers 16 residues. CDR3 region: CAWSAGDMSSGNTIYF. Written as DNA, the CDR3 is TGTGCCTGGAGCGCAGGGGACATGTCCTCTGGAAACACCATATATTTT.

The chain uses TRBV18 and TRBJ1-5, with 9 bases fitting TRBD1. The germline gives CDR1 KGHSH, CDR2 LQKENI. Trimming removed 6 bases from V and 4 bases from J; junction bases left unmatched: 7. CDR3 length: 15 amino acids. The CDR3 region has the DNA TGTGCCAGCTCCCGGGGGACAGGGTCAAATCAGCCCCAGCATTTT. Translating it yields CASSRGTGSNQPQHF.

The rearrangement uses TRBV19 and TRBJ1-5; the match to TRBD1 covers 12 bases. This CDR3 comprises 17 residues. The germline CDR1 and CDR2 sequences are LNHDA and SQIVND (reference sequence). V was pared by 4 bases and J by 2 bases, with 6 bases of the junction left unmatched. The CDR3 nucleotides read TGTGCCAGTAGTACGGGACAGGGGGCGGGGGGCAATCAGCCCCAGCATTTT. This translates into CASSTGQGAGGNQPQHF.

V usage is TRBV9 and J usage is TRBJ2-3; TRBD2 agrees at 9 bases. The CDR3 sequence is 19 residues long. CDR1 is SGDLS, CDR2 YYNGEE, per germline. Losses at the gene ends were 0 bases for V and 0 bases for J; bases not matched to a gene: 11. CDR3 DNA sequence: TGTGCCAGCAGCGTAGACCCGGGGGTAGCGGGGGTAAGCACAGATACGCAGTATTTT. Translation gives CASSVDPGVAGVSTDTQYF.

The rearrangement uses TRBV4-1 and TRBJ1-5, with D perhaps TRBD1 (6 bases). Germline V gene lookup returns CDR1 MGHRA and CDR2 YSYEKL. The germline V and J ends were trimmed by 2 bases and 3 bases, with 11 bases remaining between them. This CDR3 is built from 15 residues. The CDR3 sequence: CASSQRDMANQPQHF. The CDR3 region has the DNA TGCGCCAGCAGCCAACGGGACATGGCCAATCAGCCCCAGCATTTT.

The V gene is TRBV14, the J gene TRBJ1-1; the match to TRBD1 covers 9 bases. CDR1 SGHDN and CDR2 FVKESK come from the germline V gene. The CDR3 is made up of 16 amino acids. The V segment lost 1 base and the J segment 6 bases; nucleotides outside the gene matches: 9. The CDR3 nucleotides are TGTGCCAGCAGCCAAGGAAGGGGACAGGGTGGACCTGAAGCTTTCTTT. Translation gives CASSQGRGQGGPEAFF.

J is TRBJ2-7 and V is TRBV13; D is ambiguous. The CDR3 has 15 residues. V shed 1 base and J shed 6 bases, with 16 bases lying between them. Germline loops: CDR1 PRHDT, CDR2 FYEKMQ (reference sequence). CDR3 in amino acids: CASSLENYAAGEQYF. The CDR3, as DNA: TGTGCCAGCAGCTTAGAGAACTATGCAGCCGGCGAGCAGTACTTC.